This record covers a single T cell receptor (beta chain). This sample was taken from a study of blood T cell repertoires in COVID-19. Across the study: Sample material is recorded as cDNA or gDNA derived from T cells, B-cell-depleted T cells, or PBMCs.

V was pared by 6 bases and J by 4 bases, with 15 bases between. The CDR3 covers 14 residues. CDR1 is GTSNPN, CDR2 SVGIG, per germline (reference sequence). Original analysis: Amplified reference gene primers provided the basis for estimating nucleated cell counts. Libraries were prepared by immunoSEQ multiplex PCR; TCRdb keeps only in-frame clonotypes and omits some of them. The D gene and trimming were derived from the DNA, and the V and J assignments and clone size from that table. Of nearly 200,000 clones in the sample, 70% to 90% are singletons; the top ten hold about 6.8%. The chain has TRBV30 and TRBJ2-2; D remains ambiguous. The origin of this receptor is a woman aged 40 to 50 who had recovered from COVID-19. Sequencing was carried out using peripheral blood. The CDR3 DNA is TGTGCCTGCCCGATGAGTTTCGGCACCGGGGAGCTGTTTTTT. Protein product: CACPMSFGTGELFF.